These 10 T cell receptor beta chains were sequenced from one sample in a study of blood T cell repertoires in COVID-19. Clones were read by immunoSEQ multiplex PCR, and TCRdb kept only the in-frame ones, dropping some. Of around 260,000 clones in the sample, 86% were seen once. Source material: peripheral blood. The receptors stem from a man aged 25-45 years with active or convalescent COVID-19.

The chain couples TRBV4-1 to TRBJ2-2; 8 bases are a match to TRBD2. The V gene end was trimmed by 1 base and the J gene end by 4 bases; junction bases not matched to a gene: 8. This CDR3 has 17 residues. From germline, CDR1 is MGHRA and CDR2 YSYEKL. CDR3 sequence: CASSQVPRTSSTGELFF. In nucleotides, the CDR3 is TGCGCCAGCAGCCAAGTCCCCAGGACTAGCAGCACCGGGGAGCTGTTTTTT.

For the CDR3, the DNA is TGTGCCAGCAGTTTTGGACAGGGCGACGGCTACACCTTC. Protein: CASSFGQGDGYTF. The V call is TRBV12-3 or TRBV12-4, the J call TRBJ1-2; 8 positions agree with TRBD1. The V segment lost 3 bases and the J segment 8 bases; nucleotides outside the gene matches: 5. CDR3 length equals 13 residues.

The genes are TRBV7-2 and TRBJ1-2; D call uncertain. This CDR3 region has 15 residues. V was pared by 0 bases and J by 3 bases, with 11 bases between. Germline CDR1 reads SGHTA; CDR2 reads FQGNSA. CDR3 residues: CASSLAEAGYYGYTF. The DNA for the CDR3 is TGTGCCAGCAGCTTAGCGGAGGCCGGATACTATGGCTACACCTTC.

The V and J genes are TRBV6-5 and TRBJ1-2; the D is unclear. With 7 bases removed from V and 8 bases from J, the gap between germline ends came to 23 bases. The germline CDR1 and CDR2 sequences are MNHEY and SVGAGI. The CDR3 has 15 residues. CDR3 in amino acids: CASTTLSTNPAGYTF. CDR3 DNA: TGTGCCAGCACCACTCTATCGACAAACCCCGCAGGCTACACCTTC.

This clone is a singleton in its sample. This chain connects TRBV7-9 to TRBJ2-7; TRBD1 agrees at 9 bases. Per the germline V gene, CDR1 is SEHNR and CDR2 is FQNEAQ (reference sequence). The CDR3 contains 13 residues. The V and J ends lost 5 bases and 3 bases, in that order; junction bases with no gene match: 2. CDR3 protein: CASSVGQGYEQYF. The CDR3, as DNA: TGTGCCAGCAGCGTGGGACAGGGCTACGAGCAGTACTTC.

J is TRBJ2-5 and V is TRBV11-2; 7 nucleotides agree with TRBD2. This CDR3 contains 14 residues. The germline V gene encodes CDR1 SGHAT and CDR2 FQNNGV. V dropped 8 bases and J dropped 1; count of bases not matched to a gene: 7. The CDR3 sequence is CASSLTGGQETQYF. The CDR3 bases are TGTGCCAGCTCCCTAACGGGGGGCCAAGAGACCCAGTACTTC.

This chain joins TRBV10-3 and TRBJ1-1, with 7 positions matching TRBD1. The CDR3 covers 13 residues. Germline V gene sequence: CDR1 ENHRY, CDR2 SYGVKD. V was clipped by 4 bases and J by 1 base; unmatched bases: 0. The CDR3 DNA sequence: TGTGCCATCAGTGGACAGGGGAACACTGAAGCTTTCTTT. It is translated as CAISGQGNTEAFF.

CDR3 in DNA: TGCAGCGTACCGGGACAGGGAAGAACAGATACGCAGTATTTT. Translation gives CSVPGQGRTDTQYF. The chain joins TRBV29-1 to TRBJ2-3; 9 nucleotides agree with TRBD1. The V gene end was trimmed by 6 bases and the J gene end by 3 bases; junction bases not matched to a gene: 7. The germline gives CDR1 SQVTM, CDR2 ANQGSEA. The CDR3 has 14 amino acids.

There are many counts of this clone. V usage is TRBV7-8 and J usage is TRBJ2-3, with 7 bases matching TRBD2. The CDR3 covers 16 residues. The V gene's germline CDR1 is SGHVS and CDR2 FQNEAQ. The trim removed 3 bases at V and 1 base at J, leaving 7 bases unmatched. The CDR3 DNA follows: TGTGCCAGCAGCTTTATCCGCGGGGGAGGCACAGATACGCAGTATTTT. It yields the protein CASSFIRGGGTDTQYF.

The chain is built from TRBV5-4 and TRBJ2-7, with a tentative D call TRBD1 (6 bases). The CDR3 spans 16 residues. Germline CDR1 SGHNT, CDR2 YYREEE (reference sequence). Trimming took off 4 bases at V and 3 bases at J, with 20 bases between the two ends. The CDR3 loop is CASSQATNRANYEQYF. In DNA, the CDR3 is TGTGCCAGCAGCCAAGCAACGAACAGGGCCAACTACGAGCAGTACTTC.